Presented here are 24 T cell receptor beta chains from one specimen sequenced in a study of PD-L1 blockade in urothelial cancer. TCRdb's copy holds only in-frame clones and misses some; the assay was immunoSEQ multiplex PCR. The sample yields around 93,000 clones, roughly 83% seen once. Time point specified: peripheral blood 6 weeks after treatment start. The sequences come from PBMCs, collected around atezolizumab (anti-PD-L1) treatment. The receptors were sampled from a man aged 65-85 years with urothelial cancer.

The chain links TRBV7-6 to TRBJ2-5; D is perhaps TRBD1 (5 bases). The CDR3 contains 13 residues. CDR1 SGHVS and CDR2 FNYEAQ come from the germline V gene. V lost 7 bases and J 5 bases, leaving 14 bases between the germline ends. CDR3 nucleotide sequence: TGTGCCAGCAATCGGCAGGGCGAGGAGACCCAGTACTTC. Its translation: CASNRQGEETQYF.

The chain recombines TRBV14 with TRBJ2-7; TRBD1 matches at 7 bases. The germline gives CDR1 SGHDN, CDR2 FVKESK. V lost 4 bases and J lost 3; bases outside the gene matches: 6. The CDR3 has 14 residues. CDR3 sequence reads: CASSLGQVNYEQYF. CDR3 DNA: TGTGCCAGCAGCCTTGGACAGGTCAACTACGAGCAGTACTTC.

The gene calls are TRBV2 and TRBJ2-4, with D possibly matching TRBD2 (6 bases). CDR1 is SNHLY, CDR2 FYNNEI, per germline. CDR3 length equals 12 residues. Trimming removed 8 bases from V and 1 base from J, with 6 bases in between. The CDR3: CASGRAKNIQYF. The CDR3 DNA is TGTGCCAGCGGGAGGGCCAAAAACATTCAGTACTTC.

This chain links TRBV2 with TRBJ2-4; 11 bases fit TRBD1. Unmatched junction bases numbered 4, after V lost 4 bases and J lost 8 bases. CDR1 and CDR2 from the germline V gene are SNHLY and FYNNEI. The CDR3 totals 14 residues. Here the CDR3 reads CASSAGQGVDIQYF. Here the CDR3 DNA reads TGTGCCAGCAGTGCGGGACAGGGGGTAGACATTCAGTACTTC.

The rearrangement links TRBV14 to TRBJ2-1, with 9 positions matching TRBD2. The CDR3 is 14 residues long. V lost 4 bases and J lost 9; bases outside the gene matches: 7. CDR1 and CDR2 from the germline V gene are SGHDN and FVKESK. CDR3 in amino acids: CASSPERGAGEQFF. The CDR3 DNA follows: TGTGCCAGCAGCCCCGAGCGGGGGGCGGGTGAGCAGTTCTTC.

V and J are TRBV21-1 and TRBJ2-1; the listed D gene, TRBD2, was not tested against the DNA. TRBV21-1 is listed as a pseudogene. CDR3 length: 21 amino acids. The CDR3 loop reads CASSKDSWAQAGGSSYNEQFF. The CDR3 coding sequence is TGTGCCAGCAGCAAAGATAGCTGGGCCCAGGCGGGAGGGAGCTCCTACAATGAGCAGTTCTTC.

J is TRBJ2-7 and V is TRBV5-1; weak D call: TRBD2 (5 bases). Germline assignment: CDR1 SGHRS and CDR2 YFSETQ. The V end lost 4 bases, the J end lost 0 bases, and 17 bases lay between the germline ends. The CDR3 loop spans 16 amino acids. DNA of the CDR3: TGCGCCAGCAGCCGAGGGCCAGACTTGAGCTCCTACGAGCAGTACTTC. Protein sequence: CASSRGPDLSSYEQYF.

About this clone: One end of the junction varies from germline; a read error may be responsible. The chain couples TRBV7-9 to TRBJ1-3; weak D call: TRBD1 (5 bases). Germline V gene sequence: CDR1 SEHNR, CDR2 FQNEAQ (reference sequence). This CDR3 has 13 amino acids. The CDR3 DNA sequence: TGTGCCAGCAGGTTAGGGGCAGGAAACACCATATATTTT. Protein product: CASRLGAGNTIYF.

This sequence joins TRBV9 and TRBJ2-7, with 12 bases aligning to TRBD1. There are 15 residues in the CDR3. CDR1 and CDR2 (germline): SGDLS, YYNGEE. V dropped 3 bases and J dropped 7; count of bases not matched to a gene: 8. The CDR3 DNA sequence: TGTGCCAGCAGCGCTTCGGGACAGGGGGCAGGAGAGCAGTACTTC. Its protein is CASSASGQGAGEQYF.

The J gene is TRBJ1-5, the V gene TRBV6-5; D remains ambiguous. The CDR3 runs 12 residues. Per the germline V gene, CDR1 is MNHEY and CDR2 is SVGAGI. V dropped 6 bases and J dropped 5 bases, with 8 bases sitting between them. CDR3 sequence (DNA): TGTGCCAGCAGGACCCGGGATCAGCCCCAGCATTTT. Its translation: CASRTRDQPQHF.

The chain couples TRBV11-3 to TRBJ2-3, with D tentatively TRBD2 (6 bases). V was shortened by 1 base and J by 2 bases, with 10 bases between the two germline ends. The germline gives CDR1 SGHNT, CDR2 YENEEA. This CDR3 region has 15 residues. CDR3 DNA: TGTGCCAGCAGCTTAGGACGGGGGACCACAGATACGCAGTATTTT. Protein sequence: CASSLGRGTTDTQYF.

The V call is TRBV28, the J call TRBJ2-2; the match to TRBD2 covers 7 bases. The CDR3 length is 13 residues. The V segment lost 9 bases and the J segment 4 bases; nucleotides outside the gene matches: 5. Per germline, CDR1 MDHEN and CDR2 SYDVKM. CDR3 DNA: TGTGCCAGTCAGCGGGGTTTCACCGGGGAGCTGTTTTTT. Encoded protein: CASQRGFTGELFF.

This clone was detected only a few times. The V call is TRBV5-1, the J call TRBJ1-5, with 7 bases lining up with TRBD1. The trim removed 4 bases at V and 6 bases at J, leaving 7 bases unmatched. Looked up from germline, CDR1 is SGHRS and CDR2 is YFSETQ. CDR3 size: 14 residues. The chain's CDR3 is CASSPGQVGQPQHF. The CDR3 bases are TGCGCCAGCAGCCCCGGACAGGTCGGTCAGCCCCAGCATTTT.

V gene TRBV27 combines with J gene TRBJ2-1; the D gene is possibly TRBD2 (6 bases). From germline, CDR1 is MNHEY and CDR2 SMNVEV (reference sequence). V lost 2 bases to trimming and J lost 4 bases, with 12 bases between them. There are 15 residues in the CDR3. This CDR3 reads CASSLGGSRYNEQFF. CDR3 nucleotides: TGTGCCAGCAGTTTAGGGGGGAGTAGGTACAATGAGCAGTTCTTC.

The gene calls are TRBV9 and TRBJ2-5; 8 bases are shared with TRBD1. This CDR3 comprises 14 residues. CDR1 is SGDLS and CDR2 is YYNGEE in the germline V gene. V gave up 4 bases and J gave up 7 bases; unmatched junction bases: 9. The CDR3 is CASSNTGQGVTQYF. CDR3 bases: TGTGCCAGCAGCAACACCGGACAGGGAGTGACCCAGTACTTC.

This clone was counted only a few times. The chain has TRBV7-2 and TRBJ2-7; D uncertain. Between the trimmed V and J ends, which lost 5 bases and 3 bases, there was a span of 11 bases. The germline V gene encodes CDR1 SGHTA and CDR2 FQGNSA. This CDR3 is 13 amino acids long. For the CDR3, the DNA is TGTGCCAGCAGCCCTCCCGGTCTCTACGAGCAGTACTTC. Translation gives CASSPPGLYEQYF.

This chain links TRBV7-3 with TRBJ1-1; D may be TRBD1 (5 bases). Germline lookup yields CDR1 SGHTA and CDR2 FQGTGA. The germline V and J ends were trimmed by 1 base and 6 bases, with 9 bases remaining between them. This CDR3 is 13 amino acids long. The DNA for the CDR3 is TGTGCCAGCAGCTTAAGGAGGGACTCTGAAGCTTTCTTT. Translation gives CASSLRRDSEAFF.

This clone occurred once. CDR3 region: CASRRGLDSSYEQYF. The CDR3 region has the DNA TGTGCCAGCAGAAGGGGGCTGGACAGCTCCTACGAGCAGTACTTC. The V gene is TRBV6-6, the J gene TRBJ2-7; 7 bases agree with TRBD1. Germline CDR1 and CDR2: MNHNY and SVGAGI (reference sequence). The junction had 8 bases not matched to a gene; V was cut back by 6 bases and J by 0 bases. CDR3 size: 15 residues.

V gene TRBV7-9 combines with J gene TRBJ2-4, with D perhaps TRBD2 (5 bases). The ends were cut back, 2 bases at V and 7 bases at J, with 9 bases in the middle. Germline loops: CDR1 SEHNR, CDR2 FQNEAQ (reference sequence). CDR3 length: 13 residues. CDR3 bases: TGTGCCAGCAGCTTATCAGCGGAGAACATTCAGTACTTC. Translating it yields CASSLSAENIQYF.

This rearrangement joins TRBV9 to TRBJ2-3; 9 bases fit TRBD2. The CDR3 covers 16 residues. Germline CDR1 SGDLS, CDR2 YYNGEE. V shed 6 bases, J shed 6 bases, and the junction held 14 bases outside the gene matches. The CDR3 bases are TGTGCCAGCACCCTACATGCGGGAGGGCCCGGGGATACGCAGTATTTT. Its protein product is CASTLHAGGPGDTQYF. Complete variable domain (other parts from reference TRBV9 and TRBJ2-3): DSGVTQTPKHLITATGQRVTLRCSPRSGDLSVYWYQQSLDQGLQFLIQYYNGEERAKGNILERFSAQQFPDLHSELNLSSLELGDSALYFCASTLHAGGPGDTQYFGPGTRLTVL.

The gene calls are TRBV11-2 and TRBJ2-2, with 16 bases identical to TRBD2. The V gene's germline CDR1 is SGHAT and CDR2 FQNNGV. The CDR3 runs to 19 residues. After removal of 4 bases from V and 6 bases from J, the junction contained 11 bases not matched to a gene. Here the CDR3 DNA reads TGTGCCAGCAGCTCGCAAGGGGGACTAGCGGGAGGGCCCGCCGGGGAGCTGTTTTTT. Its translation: CASSSQGGLAGGPAGELFF.

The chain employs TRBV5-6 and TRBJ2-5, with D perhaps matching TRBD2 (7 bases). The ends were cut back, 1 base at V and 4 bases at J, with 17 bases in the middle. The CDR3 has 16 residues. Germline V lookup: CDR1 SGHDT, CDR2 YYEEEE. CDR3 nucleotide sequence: TGTGCCAGCAGCTTGATCGGGGGCAGGGAGGGAGAGACCCAGTACTTC. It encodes CASSLIGGREGETQYF.

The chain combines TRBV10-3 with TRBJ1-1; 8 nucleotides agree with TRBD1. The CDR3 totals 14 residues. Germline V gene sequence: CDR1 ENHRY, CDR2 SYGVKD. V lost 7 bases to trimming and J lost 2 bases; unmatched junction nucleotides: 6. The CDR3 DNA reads TGTGCCATCAACCCCGGACAGGGAAACACTGAAGCTTTCTTT. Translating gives CAINPGQGNTEAFF.

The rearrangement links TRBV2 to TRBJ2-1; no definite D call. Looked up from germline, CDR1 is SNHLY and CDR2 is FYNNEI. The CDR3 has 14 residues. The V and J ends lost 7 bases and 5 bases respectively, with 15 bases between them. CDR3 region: CASTLLRGHNEQFF. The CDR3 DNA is TGTGCCAGCACCCTTCTCCGAGGCCACAATGAGCAGTTCTTC.